This TCR beta chain is from a study of blood T cell repertoires in COVID-19. With 4 bases removed from V and 13 bases from J, the gap between germline ends came to 15 bases. This CDR3 contains 12 residues. The germline gives CDR1 LGHDT, CDR2 YNNKEL (reference sequence). Clones were read by immunoSEQ multiplex PCR, and TCRdb kept only the in-frame ones, dropping some. The sample contains 130,000 to 150,000 clones, over 70% of which appear only once. J is TRBJ2-3 and V is TRBV3-1 (or the pseudogene TRBV3-2), with D hard to call. This receptor was obtained from a man between 60 and 75 years old who had recovered from COVID-19. What was sequenced was PBMCs or T cells enriched from blood (not recorded which). CDR3 region: CASSRPADTKYF. CDR3 coding DNA: TGTGCCAGCAGCCGCCCGGCGGATACCAAGTATTTT.